Listed below are T cell receptor beta chains from one sample, sequenced in a study of early T cells in non-severe SARS-CoV-2 infection. Each CDR3 protein is one row after TCRdb ran MiXCR on the 5' RACE reads. The table shows 50,000 to 70,000 distinct CDR3 sequences, with about 6% occurring only once. This specimen consisted of whole blood, obtained at baseline. The receptors derive from an adult who was a healthcare worker with PCR-confirmed SARS-CoV-2 infection or an uninfected control (not recorded which). Each CDR3 is given with its conserved first and last residue. The D gene is left open where the match is weak. Not every row has a clone size; where given, it reads once, few, many or a size class.

abundance: .
d_gene: TRBD2
j_gene: TRBJ2-1
v_gene: TRBV5-4
CDR3aa: CASSPGGLADNEQFF
CDR3nt: TGTGCCAGCAGCCCGGGGGGACTAGCGGACAATGAGCAGTTCTTC

abundance: .
d_gene: .
j_gene: TRBJ2-7
v_gene: TRBV4-2
CDR3aa: CASSQEYELSSYELYF
CDR3nt: TGTGCCAGCAGCCAAGAATACGAACTATCATCCTACGAGCTGTACTTC

abundance: few
d_gene: .
j_gene: TRBJ2-7
v_gene: TRBV7-6
CDR3aa: CASSLWTVREQYF
CDR3nt: TGTGCCAGCAGCTTATGGACAGTACGCGAGCAGTACTTC

abundance: many
d_gene: TRBD2
j_gene: TRBJ2-7
v_gene: TRBV28
CDR3aa: CASRPRTSGYYEQYF
CDR3nt: TGTGCCAGCAGACCTAGGACTAGCGGATACTACGAGCAGTACTTC

abundance: many
d_gene: .
j_gene: TRBJ1-1
v_gene: TRBV21-1
CDR3aa: CASTPTGADTEAFF
CDR3nt: TGTGCCAGCACACCAACAGGGGCTGACACTGAAGCTTTCTTT

abundance: many
d_gene: TRBD2
j_gene: TRBJ2-1
v_gene: TRBV20-1
CDR3aa: CSASGRFNEQFF
CDR3nt: TGCAGTGCTAGCGGGAGGTTCAATGAGCAGTTCTTC

abundance: .
d_gene: .
j_gene: TRBJ2-7
v_gene: TRBV28
CDR3aa: CASRQGPSSYEQYF
CDR3nt: TGTGCCAGCAGACAGGGTCCTAGCTCCTACGAGCAGTACTTC

abundance: many
d_gene: .
j_gene: TRBJ2-7
v_gene: TRBV5-6
CDR3aa: CASSFGQGPRSYEQYF
CDR3nt: TGTGCCAGCAGCTTCGGGCAGGGACCGAGATCCTACGAGCAGTACTTC

abundance: .
d_gene: TRBD2
j_gene: TRBJ2-7
v_gene: TRBV20-1
CDR3aa: CSAPRLAGGRVSSSYEQYF
CDR3nt: TGCAGTGCTCCTCGACTAGCGGGAGGGCGAGTTTCATCGTCCTACGAGCAGTACTTC

abundance: few
d_gene: .
j_gene: TRBJ1-1
v_gene: TRBV7-8
CDR3aa: CASSSETQNTEAFF
CDR3nt: TGTGCCAGCAGCTCCGAAACACAGAACACTGAAGCTTTCTTT

abundance: many
d_gene: .
j_gene: TRBJ2-2
v_gene: TRBV6-5
CDR3aa: CASSLTGTLTGELFF
CDR3nt: TGTGCCAGCAGTTTAACCGGGACGCTCACCGGGGAGCTGTTTTTT

abundance: many
d_gene: .
j_gene: TRBJ1-2
v_gene: TRBV28
CDR3aa: CASSFPDTWVGYTF
CDR3nt: TGTGCCAGCAGTTTTCCCGACACTTGGGTCGGCTACACCTTC

abundance: many
d_gene: TRBD2
j_gene: TRBJ2-7
v_gene: TRBV5-1
CDR3aa: CASSSTTSGTEQYF
CDR3nt: TGCGCCAGCAGCTCTACGACTAGCGGGACCGAGCAGTACTTC

abundance: many
d_gene: TRBD1
j_gene: TRBJ1-4
v_gene: TRBV4-3
CDR3aa: CASSQDRGQVIFGSEKLFF
CDR3nt: TGCGCCAGCAGCCAAGATCGGGGACAGGTAATTTTCGGAAGTGAAAAACTGTTTTTT

abundance: many
d_gene: TRBD2
j_gene: TRBJ2-3
v_gene: TRBV20-1
CDR3aa: CSATLAGTDTQYF
CDR3nt: TGCAGTGCTACTCTAGCGGGCACAGATACGCAGTATTTT

abundance: many
d_gene: TRBD2
j_gene: TRBJ2-1
v_gene: TRBV24-1
CDR3aa: CATSVKAGDPAIYNEQFF
CDR3nt: TGTGCCACCAGTGTGAAAGCGGGAGACCCGGCTATCTACAATGAGCAGTTCTTC

abundance: many
d_gene: TRBD2
j_gene: TRBJ2-3
v_gene: TRBV20-1
CDR3aa: CSATIIAGPTDTQYF
CDR3nt: TGCAGTGCTACGATTATAGCGGGGCCCACAGATACGCAGTATTTT

abundance: many
d_gene: TRBD1
j_gene: TRBJ2-4
v_gene: TRBV20-1
CDR3aa: CSAKQGTKNIQYF
CDR3nt: TGCAGTGCTAAACAGGGGACGAAAAACATTCAGTACTTC

abundance: many
d_gene: .
j_gene: TRBJ1-5
v_gene: TRBV4-2
CDR3aa: CASSQATGGNQPQHF
CDR3nt: TGTGCCAGCAGCCAAGCCACAGGCGGCAATCAGCCCCAGCATTTT

abundance: many
d_gene: .
j_gene: TRBJ1-4
v_gene: TRBV9
CDR3aa: CASSVGRRELNEKLFF
CDR3nt: TGTGCCAGCAGCGTAGGACGCCGAGAGTTGAATGAAAAACTGTTTTTT

abundance: few
d_gene: .
j_gene: TRBJ2-3
v_gene: TRBV6-4
CDR3aa: CASSDPGAPADTQYF
CDR3nt: TGTGCCAGCAGTGACCCGGGGGCGCCGGCAGATACGCAGTATTTT

abundance: many
d_gene: .
j_gene: TRBJ2-7
v_gene: TRBV6-6
CDR3aa: CASSSGREAYEQYF
CDR3nt: TGTGCCAGCAGTTCCGGCAGGGAGGCCTACGAGCAGTACTTC

abundance: many
d_gene: .
j_gene: TRBJ2-3
v_gene: TRBV29-1
CDR3aa: CSVERQGTDTQYF
CDR3nt: TGCAGCGTTGAGAGGCAAGGCACAGATACGCAGTATTTT

abundance: .
d_gene: TRBD1
j_gene: TRBJ2-5
v_gene: TRBV4-3
CDR3aa: CASSRGQGQTQYF
CDR3nt: TGCGCCAGCAGCCGGGGACAGGGTCAGACCCAGTACTTC

abundance: many
d_gene: TRBD2
j_gene: TRBJ2-1
v_gene: TRBV6-2/TRBV6-3
CDR3aa: CASSDTSGRYNEQFF
CDR3nt: TGTGCCAGCAGCGATACTAGCGGGAGGTATAATGAGCAGTTCTTC

abundance: many
d_gene: TRBD2
j_gene: TRBJ2-1
v_gene: TRBV6-5
CDR3aa: CASSYSPAGDGNEQFF
CDR3nt: TGTGCCAGCAGTTACTCGCCAGCGGGAGACGGTAATGAGCAGTTCTTC

abundance: .
d_gene: .
j_gene: TRBJ2-4
v_gene: TRBV27
CDR3aa: CASSPSTGTLAKNIQYF
CDR3nt: TGTGCCAGCAGTCCCTCCACAGGGACCCTAGCCAAAAACATTCAGTACTTC

abundance: many
d_gene: TRBD2
j_gene: TRBJ2-7
v_gene: TRBV20-1
CDR3aa: CSASGERTSSHEQYF
CDR3nt: TGCAGTGCTAGCGGGGAGAGGACTAGCTCCCACGAGCAGTACTTC

abundance: many
d_gene: TRBD1
j_gene: TRBJ1-3
v_gene: TRBV20-1
CDR3aa: CSARDRVIGNTIYF
CDR3nt: TGCAGTGCGCGGGACAGGGTTATTGGAAACACCATATATTTT

abundance: many
d_gene: .
j_gene: TRBJ2-2
v_gene: TRBV27
CDR3aa: CASSFFGTNTGELFF
CDR3nt: TGTGCCAGCAGTTTTTTTGGGACGAACACCGGGGAGCTGTTTTTT

abundance: few
d_gene: .
j_gene: TRBJ1-2
v_gene: TRBV7-2
CDR3aa: CASSPGRAYGYTF
CDR3nt: TGTGCCAGCAGCCCCGGACGGGCCTATGGCTACACCTTC

abundance: many
d_gene: .
j_gene: TRBJ1-2
v_gene: TRBV5-4
CDR3aa: CASSLGSGLSYGYTF
CDR3nt: TGTGCCAGCAGCTTGGGGTCGGGGTTAAGCTATGGCTACACCTTC

abundance: many
d_gene: .
j_gene: TRBJ1-4
v_gene: TRBV6-1
CDR3aa: CALEANEKLFF
CDR3nt: TGCGCGTTGGAGGCTAATGAAAAACTGTTTTTT

abundance: many
d_gene: TRBD2
j_gene: TRBJ2-7
v_gene: TRBV7-9
CDR3aa: CASSFGTSGRFYEQYF
CDR3nt: TGTGCCAGCAGCTTCGGGACTAGCGGGAGGTTCTACGAGCAGTACTTC

abundance: many
d_gene: TRBD1
j_gene: TRBJ1-1
v_gene: TRBV28
CDR3aa: CASPGQIKNTEAFF
CDR3nt: TGTGCCTCACCGGGACAGATTAAGAACACTGAAGCTTTCTTT

abundance: few
d_gene: TRBD2
j_gene: TRBJ2-1
v_gene: TRBV20-1
CDR3aa: CSARVPLNIGGSSYNEQFF
CDR3nt: TGCAGTGCTAGAGTTCCGTTAAACATTGGCGGGAGCTCCTACAATGAGCAGTTCTTC

abundance: many
d_gene: .
j_gene: TRBJ2-3
v_gene: TRBV12-3/TRBV12-4
CDR3aa: CASRTRGDTQYF
CDR3nt: TGTGCCAGCAGGACTCGTGGAGATACGCAGTATTTT

abundance: few
d_gene: TRBD2
j_gene: TRBJ2-7
v_gene: TRBV14
CDR3aa: CASSQDWGLARYEQYF
CDR3nt: TGTGCCAGCAGCCAAGATTGGGGACTAGCGCGTTACGAGCAGTACTTC

abundance: few
d_gene: .
j_gene: TRBJ2-5
v_gene: TRBV3-1
CDR3aa: CASSQDRGTVKTQYF
CDR3nt: TGTGCCAGCAGCCAAGATCGTGGGACTGTGAAGACCCAGTACTTC

abundance: many
d_gene: .
j_gene: TRBJ1-2
v_gene: TRBV19
CDR3aa: CASSTTDSTNYGYTF
CDR3nt: TGTGCCAGTAGTACGACCGACAGTACTAACTATGGCTACACCTTC

abundance: many
d_gene: TRBD2
j_gene: TRBJ2-1
v_gene: TRBV10-1
CDR3aa: CASSLLAGGMDEQFF
CDR3nt: TGCGCCAGCAGTTTACTAGCGGGAGGGATGGATGAGCAGTTCTTC

abundance: few
d_gene: TRBD1
j_gene: TRBJ2-7
v_gene: TRBV5-4
CDR3aa: CASSPADRVYEQYF
CDR3nt: TGTGCCAGCAGTCCCGCGGACAGGGTGTACGAGCAGTACTTC

abundance: many
d_gene: .
j_gene: TRBJ2-4
v_gene: TRBV12-3/TRBV12-4
CDR3aa: CASTSSTYYKNIQYF
CDR3nt: TGTGCCAGCACCTCTAGCACGTACTACAAAAACATTCAGTACTTC

abundance: .
d_gene: .
j_gene: TRBJ2-7
v_gene: TRBV12-3/TRBV12-4
CDR3aa: CASSLEDQGGEQYF
CDR3nt: TGTGCCAGCAGTTTAGAGGACCAGGGGGGCGAGCAGTACTTC

abundance: many
d_gene: .
j_gene: TRBJ1-3
v_gene: TRBV28
CDR3aa: CASSLDGIRGNTIYF
CDR3nt: TGTGCCAGCAGCTTGGACGGGATACGTGGAAACACCATATATTTT

abundance: few
d_gene: TRBD1
j_gene: TRBJ2-3
v_gene: TRBV29-1
CDR3aa: CSVDLRPGGTDTQYF
CDR3nt: TGCAGCGTTGATCTTCGTCCAGGGGGTACAGATACGCAGTATTTT

abundance: many
d_gene: TRBD2
j_gene: TRBJ2-1
v_gene: TRBV4-1
CDR3aa: CASSQGTSNPKGHYNEQFF
CDR3nt: TGCGCCAGCAGCCAAGGGACTAGCAATCCGAAAGGGCACTACAATGAGCAGTTCTTC

abundance: many
d_gene: .
j_gene: TRBJ2-7
v_gene: TRBV25-1
CDR3aa: CASIDPKAEQYF
CDR3nt: TGTGCCAGCATTGACCCAAAAGCCGAGCAGTACTTC